The 3 T cell receptor beta chains presented below share a single source sample, sequenced in a study of regulatory T cells in long-lasting Graves disease. Arm-PCR of CDR3 regions with iRepertoire HTBI primers generated TCR beta libraries. TCRdb re-called the multiplex PCR reads with MiXCR, one entry per CDR3 protein. The sample consists of more than 450,000 distinct CDR3 sequences, about 12% of them appearing once. Time point noted: newly diagnosed GD, antithyroid drugs for less than 3 months. RNA isolated from PBMCs was used to make the TCR library. The sample was also reused in another study, on T cells in Graves' hyperthyroidism and ophthalmopathy.

Specimen: peripheral blood mononuclear cells (PBMCs), collected at new diagnosis, from a patient treated with antithyroid drugs. The source is a woman in her 30s with Graves disease.

This clonotype came up many times. This rearrangement joins TRBV6-1 to TRBJ2-7, with 7 bases that match TRBD1. Germline assignment: CDR1 MNHNS and CDR2 SASEGT. The junction had 10 bases not matched to a gene; V was cut back by 6 bases and J by 5 bases. The CDR3 loop spans 14 amino acids. CDR3 coding DNA: TGTGCCAGCAGAGAGGGACCGAGGGGGCACGAGCAGTACTTC. Its translation: CASREGPRGHEQYF.

This clonotype was seen repeatedly, ten times or more. The chain combines TRBV27 with TRBJ2-1; 8 bases fit TRBD2. Germline V gene lookup returns CDR1 MNHEY and CDR2 SMNVEV (reference sequence). The CDR3 is 17 residues long. V lost 6 bases to trimming and J lost 0 bases; unmatched junction nucleotides: 10. The CDR3 region is CASSPRLATSSYNEQFF. In nucleotides, the CDR3 is TGTGCCAGCAGCCCAAGACTAGCGACGAGCTCCTACAATGAGCAGTTCTTC.

Many counts were recorded for this clonotype. The V and J genes are TRBV24-1 and TRBJ2-7, with D possibly matching TRBD2 (5 bases). This CDR3 is 13 amino acids long. Trimming cost V 4 bases and J 1 base, with 7 bases left between them. Looked up from germline, CDR1 is KGHDR and CDR2 is SFDVKD. In nucleotides, the CDR3 is TGTGCCACCAGTGACAGGACTTCCTACGAGCAGTACTTC. Its protein is CATSDRTSYEQYF.